A single sample is the source of the 12 T cell receptor beta chains below, sequenced in a study of tumor-infiltrating lymphocytes in primary liver carcinoma. The template, about 550 ng total RNA, yielded TCR beta cDNA made with a constant-region primer. Employing slightly modified ARM-PCR, three nested multiplex PCR rounds were run, and these gave rise to the TCR beta libraries. TRBV1-TRBV30 forward primers paired with a C-beta reverse primer were used in the first two PCR rounds, which ran approximately 10 cycles each. TCRdb re-analysed the multiplex PCR reads in MiXCR, keeping a single row per CDR3 protein. The repertoire holds approximately 330,000 distinct CDR3 sequences, with less than 75% as singletons. It was unsorted whole blood that yielded blood RNA, and germline DNA was also extracted. Sequencing input: peripheral blood. The source is a man aged 35-49 years with primary liver carcinoma and hepatitis B virus infection.

CDR3 coding DNA: TGCGCCAGCAGCGTAGGGACAGACACTGAAGCTTTCTTT. Translated: CASSVGTDTEAFF. The J gene is TRBJ1-1, the V gene TRBV5-1, with 7 bases matching TRBD1. This CDR3 is 13 amino acids long. With 4 bases clipped from V and 3 bases from J, the junction kept 3 bases outside the gene matches. Germline loops: CDR1 SGHRS, CDR2 YFSETQ.

The rearrangement links TRBV5-1 to TRBJ2-1; the D gene is possibly TRBD2 (5 bases). V was cut by 0 bases and J by 4 bases, with 8 bases left in between. Germline V gives CDR1 SGHRS, CDR2 YFSETQ. The CDR3 runs 14 residues. The CDR3 DNA is TGCGCCAGCAGCTTGGGAGGGCCGTACAATGAGCAGTTCTTC. This gives the protein CASSLGGPYNEQFF.

V and J are TRBV4-2 and TRBJ2-3; D is unresolved. CDR1 LGHNA and CDR2 YNFKEQ come from the germline V gene. The CDR3 sequence is 14 residues long. Trimming shortened V by 1 base and J by 0 bases, and 5 bases separated the two germline ends. The CDR3: CASSQAGSTDTQYF. The CDR3 bases are TGTGCCAGCAGCCAAGCGGGTAGCACAGATACGCAGTATTTT.

Comments on this clonotype: This may be a read error, as it is one base from a much larger clone. The chain recombines TRBV10-3 with TRBJ2-4; D gene uncertain. The germline CDR1 and CDR2 sequences are ENHRY and SYGVKD. Trimming removed 7 bases at V and 6 bases at J, with 31 bases between. There are 19 residues in the CDR3. CDR3 in amino acids: CAIIPLLQPLSYTGNIQYF. DNA for the CDR3: TGTGCCATCATTCCCCTCTTGCAACCGTTGTCTTACACGGGAAACATTCAGTACTTC.

A remark on this clonotype: One end of the junction varies from germline; a read error may be responsible. The rearrangement uses TRBV4-1 and TRBJ2-7, with TRBD2 matching 12 bases. The germline V gene has CDR1 MGHRA and CDR2 YSYEKL. CDR3 length: 17 amino acids. The CDR3 coding sequence is TGCGCCAGCAGCCAAGACTCGACTAGCGGGAGTCTCAACGAGCAGTATTTC. Its protein product is CASSQDSTSGSLNEQYF.

This clonotype was seen a handful of times. The chain links TRBV13 to TRBJ1-3; D ambiguous. The CDR3 runs to 15 residues. V lost 1 base and J 2 bases, leaving 9 bases between the germline ends. Germline V gives CDR1 PRHDT, CDR2 FYEKMQ (reference sequence). In DNA form, the CDR3 reads TGTGCCAGCAGCTTAGAAGGAGGGACTGGAAACACCATATATTTT. This sequence encodes CASSLEGGTGNTIYF.

Details on this clonotype: This may come from a read error, since a much larger clone is one base off. This sequence joins TRBV14 and TRBJ2-1; 11 bases are a match to TRBD2. CDR3 length equals 16 residues. The germline gives CDR1 SGHDN, CDR2 FVKESK. V trimming: 1 base; J trimming: 7 bases; junction bases outside the gene matches: 6. CDR3 coding DNA: TGTGCCAGCAGCCAAGGACTAGCGGGAACTCGGAATGAGCAGTTCTTC. As protein: CASSQGLAGTRNEQFF.

This clonotype has a handful of counts. The genes are TRBV12-3 or TRBV12-4 and TRBJ2-1; 7 bases are a match to TRBD2. This CDR3 spans 16 amino acids. With V trimmed by 8 bases and J by 0 bases, 10 bases remained unmatched. The CDR3 protein is CASVGPSGSSYNEQFF. CDR3 bases: TGTGCCAGCGTTGGGCCTAGCGGAAGCTCCTACAATGAGCAGTTCTTC.

This clonotype was seen at least ten times. This CDR3 is CASSYSLESPLHF. CDR3 bases: TGTGCCAGCAGTTACTCCCTGGAGTCACCCCTCCACTTT. The chain uses TRBV6-5 and TRBJ1-6, with D unresolved. The V and J ends lost 0 bases and 10 bases respectively, with 7 bases between them. The germline CDR1 and CDR2 sequences are MNHEY and SVGAGI. This CDR3 contains 13 residues.

This clonotype was counted many times. This rearrangement joins TRBV6-5 to TRBJ2-3; TRBD2 matches at 8 bases. In germline, CDR1 is MNHEY, CDR2 SVGAGI. The J segment lost 0 bases and the V segment lost 0 bases, leaving 5 bases of the junction unmatched. The CDR3 extends over 17 amino acids. In DNA form, the CDR3 reads TGTGCCAGCAGTTACTCGTTGCCTAGCGGGAGCACAGATACGCAGTATTTT. This codes for CASSYSLPSGSTDTQYF.

To note about this clonotype: Being one base from a much bigger clone, this may be a read error. This rearrangement joins TRBV12-3 or TRBV12-4 to TRBJ1-1, with TRBD1 matching over 9 bases. This CDR3 has 15 amino acids. The CDR3 here is CAGRNRDRANTEAFF. The CDR3, as DNA: TGTGCCGGCAGGAACCGGGACAGGGCGAACACTGAAGCTTTCTTT.

This clonotype was recorded at least ten times. A read error may explain this, as a much larger clone is one base away. The genes are TRBV11-2 and TRBJ2-2; 8 bases fit TRBD2. The germline V gene has CDR1 SGHAT and CDR2 FQNNGV. This CDR3 is built from 16 residues. With 8 bases clipped from V and 3 bases from J, the junction kept 11 bases outside the gene matches. The CDR3 sequence: CASGLRAGVDTGELFF. For the CDR3, the DNA is TGTGCCAGCGGCCTCCGAGCGGGAGTGGACACCGGGGAGCTGTTTTTT.